At least ten counts were recorded for the clone carrying this T cell receptor beta chain. Its antigen is still unknown. This entry is derived from a study of T-cell reconstitution after alpha-beta-depleted transplantation in children. The study's findings and limits: At around two months after transplant, the alpha-beta T cells were reportedly derived from several hundred expanded clones that came from non-depleted graft cells.

As it was prepared, the TCRbeta library received unique molecular identifiers. TCRdb passed the PCR reads through MiXCR, listing each CDR3 protein once. The sample shows 450,000 to 550,000 distinct CDR3 sequences, over 10% of them seen only once. Germline lookup yields CDR1 SGHRS and CDR2 YFSETQ. V was shortened by 2 bases and J by 1 base, with 8 bases between the two germline ends. The CDR3 loop spans 14 amino acids. The specimen was PBMCs, mostly from graft donor cells, collected 180 days after TCRalphabeta/CD19-depleted stem cell transplant. This clonotype was obtained from a female patient aged 2-10 years who had a stem cell transplant for aplastic anemia, so the T cells may come from the graft donor. V usage is TRBV5-1 and J usage is TRBJ2-3; D unresolved. The chain's CDR3 is CASSFGSGTDTQYF. The CDR3 coding sequence is TGCGCCAGCAGCTTCGGGTCTGGCACAGATACGCAGTATTTT.